Following are 29 T cell receptor beta chains from one sample sequenced in a study of T-cell memory formation after mild COVID-19. Each CDR3 protein gets one entry after TCRdb re-called the 5' RACE reads with MiXCR. The sample consists of 140,000 to 150,000 distinct CDR3 sequences, under 25% of them appearing once. Sample: PBMCs or a T cell subset sorted from them (not recorded which). The origin of the receptors is an adult woman who had mild COVID-19 (a few samples of this study predate the infection). Cell type and time point are not known.

The gene calls are TRBV5-1 and TRBJ1-1; possibly TRBD1 for D (5 bases). The germline CDR1 and CDR2 sequences are SGHRS and YFSETQ. CDR3 length: 14 amino acids. Trimming stripped 4 bases from V and 7 bases from J, with 17 bases between. CDR3 region: CASSEGSGGIEAFF. In DNA, the CDR3 is TGCGCCAGCAGCGAGGGATCCGGGGGGATTGAAGCTTTCTTT.

This rearrangement joins TRBV5-1 to TRBJ2-7; D unresolved. CDR1 SGHRS and CDR2 YFSETQ come from the germline V gene. CDR3 length: 13 amino acids. The V end lost 1 base, the J end lost 1 base, and 6 bases lay between the germline ends. The DNA for the CDR3 is TGCGCCAGCAGCTTGACCCAATCCTACGAGCAGTACTTC. Translating it yields CASSLTQSYEQYF.

This clonotype was seen at least ten times. This chain joins TRBV6-2 or TRBV6-3 and TRBJ2-7; TRBD1 aligns across 9 bases. This CDR3 comprises 15 residues. CDR1 MNHEY and CDR2 SVGEGT come from the germline V gene. V lost 6 bases to trimming and J lost 3 bases; unmatched junction nucleotides: 9. The CDR3 coding sequence is TGTGCCAGCAGCCCCCCGGGACAGGGATACTACGAGCAGTACTTC. Translated, it gives CASSPPGQGYYEQYF.

The J gene is TRBJ2-3, the V gene TRBV2; D not certain. There are 12 residues in the CDR3. Germline CDR1 is SNHLY and CDR2 is FYNNEI. The ends were cut back, 2 bases at V and 6 bases at J, with 6 bases in the middle. CDR3 sequence: CASSESGDTQYF. The CDR3 region has the DNA TGTGCCAGCAGTGAATCTGGTGATACGCAGTATTTT.

The chain has TRBV20-1 and TRBJ2-7, with 10 positions matching TRBD2. Germline CDR1 is DFQATT and CDR2 is SNEGSKA (reference sequence). The CDR3 loop spans 13 amino acids. The junction had 3 bases not matched to a gene; V was cut back by 4 bases and J by 3 bases. The DNA for the CDR3 is TGCAGTGCTACTAGCGGGAGATTCTACGAGCAGTACTTC. This codes for CSATSGRFYEQYF.

The rearrangement links TRBV6-6 to TRBJ2-7; perhaps TRBD2 as D (6 bases). The CDR3 sequence is 14 residues long. CDR1 MNHNY and CDR2 SVGAGI come from the germline V gene (reference sequence). V was cut by 3 bases and J by 5 bases, with 14 bases left in between. The CDR3 coding sequence is TGTGCCAGCAGTTATGTTGGAGGGAAGAACGAGCAGTACTTC. It yields the protein CASSYVGGKNEQYF.

This clonotype has a handful of counts. The chain couples TRBV24-1 to TRBJ1-6; D is uncertain. This CDR3 is 13 amino acids long. V lost 8 bases and J 8 bases, leaving 12 bases between the germline ends. Germline values: CDR1 KGHDR, CDR2 SFDVKD. The CDR3 DNA reads as TGTGCCACCATGGCAGGCCTCGATTCACCCCTCCACTTT. It is translated as CATMAGLDSPLHF.

The rearrangement uses TRBV11-2 and TRBJ2-7, with TRBD1 as a possible D gene (5 bases). Germline-derived CDR1 and CDR2 are SGHAT and FQNNGV. The CDR3 runs to 14 residues. V lost 7 bases to trimming and J lost 0 bases, with 13 bases between them. The CDR3 sequence is CASTSKDSSYEQYF. Here the CDR3 DNA reads TGTGCCAGCACCTCGAAAGACAGCTCCTACGAGCAGTACTTC.

V and J are TRBV15 and TRBJ2-5; D remains ambiguous. The germline V gene encodes CDR1 LNHNV and CDR2 YYDKDF (reference sequence). The V end was cut by 0 bases, the J end by 3 bases, with 2 bases between. The CDR3 spans 12 residues. The CDR3 region is CATSRDEETQYF. In DNA, the CDR3 is TGTGCCACCAGCAGAGATGAAGAGACCCAGTACTTC.

The chain employs TRBV5-1 and TRBJ2-1; D gene ambiguous. Germline assignment: CDR1 SGHRS and CDR2 YFSETQ. The CDR3 is 14 amino acids. Trimming removed 0 bases at V and 7 bases at J, with 11 bases between. CDR3 coding DNA: TGCGCCAGCAGCTTGGCCGTGGCTGGGAATGAGCAGTTCTTC. This gives the protein CASSLAVAGNEQFF. Supplemented by reference TRBV5-1 and TRBJ2-1, the full variable domain reads KAGVTQTPRYLIKTRGQQVTLSCSPISGHRSVSWYQQTPGQGLQFLFEYFSETQRNKGNFPGRFSGRQFSNSRSEMNVSTLELGDSALYLCASSLAVAGNEQFFGPGTRLTVL.

The genes are TRBV27 and TRBJ2-3; 8 nucleotides line up with TRBD1. V dropped 8 bases and J dropped 4; count of bases not matched to a gene: 5. The V gene's germline CDR1 is MNHEY and CDR2 SMNVEV (reference sequence). The CDR3 has 13 amino acids. The chain's CDR3 is CASRQGMADTQYF. The DNA of the CDR3 is TGTGCCAGCCGACAGGGGATGGCAGATACGCAGTATTTT.

Only a few counts were recorded for this clonotype. V is TRBV7-3 and J is TRBJ2-2, with 9 bases fitting TRBD1. With 8 bases clipped from V and 6 bases from J, the junction kept 7 bases outside the gene matches. The CDR3 spans 14 residues. Germline loops: CDR1 SGHTA, CDR2 FQGTGA. The CDR3 nucleotides read TGTGCCAGCCGGGGACAGGGAATGCCCGGGGAGCTGTTTTTT. Protein sequence: CASRGQGMPGELFF.

V and J are TRBV11-3 and TRBJ2-6; 7 nucleotides match TRBD2. The CDR3 extends over 17 amino acids. Trimming cost V 9 bases and J 3 bases; bases outside gene matches: 14. From germline, CDR1 is SGHNT and CDR2 YENEEA. CDR3 in amino acids: CASNNWREIYGANVLTF. The CDR3 DNA reads as TGTGCCAGTAACAACTGGCGGGAGATCTATGGGGCCAACGTCCTGACTTTC.

This clonotype came up a few times. V gene TRBV2 combines with J gene TRBJ2-3; D is ambiguous. This CDR3 has 14 residues. Germline assignment: CDR1 SNHLY and CDR2 FYNNEI. Trimming removed 4 bases from V and 2 bases from J, with 10 bases in between. The CDR3 region has the DNA TGTGCCAGCAGTGTTTGGGTTTTCACAGATACGCAGTATTTT. Amino acids: CASSVWVFTDTQYF.

This clonotype came up a few times. The rearrangement uses TRBV12-3 or TRBV12-4 and TRBJ2-7; the match to TRBD2 covers 8 bases. The CDR3 contains 16 residues. Unmatched junction bases numbered 6, after V lost 0 bases and J lost 2 bases. The CDR3 sequence: CASSLAGLEVPYEQYF. CDR3 sequence (DNA): TGTGCCAGCAGTTTAGCGGGACTAGAGGTACCCTACGAGCAGTACTTC.

The J gene is TRBJ2-5, the V gene TRBV19; D remains unclear. V was clipped by 3 bases and J by 5 bases, with 10 bases between them. In germline, CDR1 is LNHDA, CDR2 SQIVND (reference sequence). CDR3 length equals 13 residues. The CDR3 loop reads CASSIGTYETQYF. CDR3 bases: TGTGCCAGTAGTATCGGCACCTACGAGACCCAGTACTTC.

The table lists this clonotype with a few counts. The chain uses TRBV5-6 and TRBJ2-7; D assignment may be TRBD1 or TRBD2 (5 bases each). V was clipped by 2 bases and J by 5 bases, with 14 bases between them. Germline loops: CDR1 SGHDT, CDR2 YYEEEE. The CDR3 is 14 residues long. The CDR3: CASSFRGRTNEQYF. In nucleotides, the CDR3 is TGTGCCAGCAGCTTCCGGGGCAGGACGAACGAGCAGTACTTC. Based on the CDR3 plus reference TRBV5-6 and TRBJ2-7, the full variable domain is DAGVTQSPTHLIKTRGQQVTLRCSPKSGHDTVSWYQQALGQGPQFIFQYYEEEERQRGNFPDRFSGHQFPNYSSELNVNALLLGDSALYLCASSFRGRTNEQYFGPGTRLTVT.

A few counts support this clonotype. The chain uses TRBV24-1 and TRBJ1-1; possible D gene TRBD1, 5 bases. The CDR3 is 15 amino acids. Deletions cut 5 bases from V and 0 bases from J, with 12 bases between. Germline CDR1 KGHDR, CDR2 SFDVKD. The CDR3 nucleotides are TGTGCCACCAGTGCTGGGGGGTCCATGAACACTGAAGCTTTCTTT. Translating it yields CATSAGGSMNTEAFF.

V usage is TRBV3-1 and J usage is TRBJ2-2; unclear D gene. CDR1 and CDR2 from the germline V gene are LGHDT and YNNKEL (reference sequence). The CDR3 is made up of 13 amino acids. The V end lost 4 bases, the J end lost 7 bases, and 10 bases lay between the germline ends. CDR3 sequence: CASSPQVGGELFF. The CDR3 DNA follows: TGTGCCAGCAGCCCCCAGGTGGGCGGGGAGCTGTTTTTT.

The V gene is TRBV7-9, the J gene TRBJ2-3; 12 nucleotides match TRBD1. CDR1 and CDR2 from the germline V gene are SEHNR and FQNEAQ (reference sequence). The ends lost 5 bases at V and 5 bases at J; junction bases unmatched: 5. This CDR3 has 15 residues. For the CDR3, the DNA is TGTGCCAGCAGCACGGGACAGGGGGCCGGAGATACGCAGTATTTT. It codes for CASSTGQGAGDTQYF.

The rearrangement joins TRBV20-1 to TRBJ1-1; 9 bases are a match to TRBD1. Germline values: CDR1 DFQATT, CDR2 SNEGSKA (reference sequence). The CDR3 runs to 14 residues. The ends lost 3 bases at V and 6 bases at J; junction bases unmatched: 8. CDR3 protein: CSASGQGSGPEAFF. In DNA, the CDR3 is TGCAGTGCTAGTGGACAGGGGAGCGGCCCTGAAGCTTTCTTT.

This chain uses TRBV14 with TRBJ1-1; TRBD1 might be the D (6 bases). CDR3 length equals 16 residues. V gave up 4 bases and J gave up 4 bases, with 19 bases separating them. The germline V gene encodes CDR1 SGHDN and CDR2 FVKESK. This CDR3 is CASSPYRQARGTEAFF. CDR3 coding DNA: TGTGCCAGCAGCCCCTACCGACAGGCCCGGGGCACTGAAGCTTTCTTT.

In its sample, this clonotype was seen a few times. This CDR3 is CASSQAGAISGNTIYF. The CDR3 nucleotides read TGTGCCAGCAGCCAAGCGGGGGCGATCTCTGGAAACACCATATATTTT. The chain uses TRBV3-1 and TRBJ1-3; a weak D match, TRBD1 (6 bases). This CDR3 spans 16 amino acids. Trimming shortened V by 1 base and J by 0 bases, and 10 bases separated the two germline ends. Germline-derived CDR1 and CDR2 are LGHDT and YNNKEL (reference sequence).

This clonotype was detected only a few times. This chain uses TRBV7-2 with TRBJ2-1, with TRBD2 matching 10 bases. After removal of 5 bases from V and 3 bases from J, the junction contained 7 bases not matched to a gene. The CDR3 is 16 residues long. Germline CDR1 SGHTA, CDR2 FQGNSA. CDR3 coding DNA: TGTGCCAGCAGCCCTCCGGGACTAGCGATCTACAATGAGCAGTTCTTC. Translated: CASSPPGLAIYNEQFF.

This clonotype showed up just a few times. The CDR3 protein is CASSLAVGALAEAFF. As DNA, the CDR3 is TGTGCCAGCAGCTTAGCAGTGGGGGCCTTGGCTGAAGCTTTCTTT. The chain couples TRBV11-2 to TRBJ1-1; the D gene is possibly TRBD1 (6 bases). This CDR3 contains 15 residues. Germline values: CDR1 SGHAT, CDR2 FQNNGV. Trimming left V 1 base short and J 6 bases short, with 15 bases between.

The V and J genes are TRBV19 and TRBJ2-5; 14 nucleotides line up with TRBD2. The germline gives CDR1 LNHDA, CDR2 SQIVND (reference sequence). This CDR3 contains 16 residues. The ends lost 1 base at V and 5 bases at J; junction bases unmatched: 3. The CDR3 region is CASSIGLAGGLETQYF. CDR3 DNA sequence: TGTGCCAGTAGTATAGGACTAGCGGGAGGGTTGGAGACCCAGTACTTC.

In its sample, this clonotype was seen a few times. J is TRBJ2-1 and V is TRBV6-6; 10 bases match TRBD2. Germline V lookup: CDR1 MNHNY, CDR2 SVGAGI (reference sequence). V lost 2 bases, J lost 1 base, and 11 bases stayed unmatched. The CDR3 has 19 residues. This CDR3 is CASSYRGLRTSGSYNEQFF. DNA of the CDR3: TGTGCCAGCAGTTACCGGGGCCTCCGGACTAGCGGATCCTACAATGAGCAGTTCTTC.

V and J are TRBV28 and TRBJ1-1; TRBD1 agrees at 7 bases. Germline CDR1 and CDR2: MDHEN and SYDVKM. The CDR3 consists of 15 residues. Unmatched junction bases numbered 9, after V lost 4 bases and J lost 4 bases. The CDR3 here is CASSSSTGIVTEAFF. CDR3 in DNA: TGTGCCAGCAGTTCGTCGACAGGGATAGTCACTGAAGCTTTCTTT.

The chain carries TRBV5-1 and TRBJ1-2; D may be TRBD1 (5 bases). The CDR3 covers 14 residues. V was pared by 4 bases and J by 4 bases, with 14 bases between. In germline, CDR1 is SGHRS, CDR2 YFSETQ. The CDR3 sequence is CASSPWGSAYGYTF. In DNA form, the CDR3 reads TGCGCCAGCAGCCCGTGGGGGTCAGCCTATGGCTACACCTTC.